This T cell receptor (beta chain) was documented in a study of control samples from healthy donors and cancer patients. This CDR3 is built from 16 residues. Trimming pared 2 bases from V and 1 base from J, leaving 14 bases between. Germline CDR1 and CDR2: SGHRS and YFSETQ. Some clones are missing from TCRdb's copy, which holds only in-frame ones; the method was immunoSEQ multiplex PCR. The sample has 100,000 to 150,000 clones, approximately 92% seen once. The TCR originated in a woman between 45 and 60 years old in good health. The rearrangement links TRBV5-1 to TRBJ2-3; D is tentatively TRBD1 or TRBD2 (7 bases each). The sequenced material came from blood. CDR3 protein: CASSFGRTGGTDTQYF. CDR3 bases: TGCGCCAGCAGCTTCGGGAGGACAGGAGGCACAGATACGCAGTATTTT.